This TCR beta chain was observed in a study of blood T cell repertoires in COVID-19. The germline CDR1 and CDR2 sequences are SGHTA and FQGNSA. CDR3 size: 16 residues. Trimming stripped 0 bases from V and 4 bases from J, with 15 bases between. Generated by immunoSEQ multiplex PCR, the TCRdb table keeps only in-frame clones and is missing some. The sample includes around 220,000 clones, 65% to 85% of them seen just once. The J gene is TRBJ2-5, the V gene TRBV7-2, with D tentatively TRBD2 (6 bases). This receptor was identified in a woman of 80 years or more with acute or convalescent COVID-19. The sequenced material came from peripheral blood. CDR3: CASSLAGTVNVETQYF. The CDR3 DNA follows: TGTGCCAGCAGCTTAGCCGGGACTGTAAACGTAGAGACCCAGTACTTC.